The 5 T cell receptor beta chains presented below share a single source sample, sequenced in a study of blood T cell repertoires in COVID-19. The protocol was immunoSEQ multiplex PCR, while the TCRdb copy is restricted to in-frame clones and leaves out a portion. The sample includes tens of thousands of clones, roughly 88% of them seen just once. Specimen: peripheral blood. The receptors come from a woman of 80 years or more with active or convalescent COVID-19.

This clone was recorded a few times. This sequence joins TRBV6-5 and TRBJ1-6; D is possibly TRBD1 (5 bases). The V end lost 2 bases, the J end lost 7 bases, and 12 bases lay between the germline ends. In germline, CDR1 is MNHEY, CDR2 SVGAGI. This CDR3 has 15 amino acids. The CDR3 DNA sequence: TGTGCCAGCAGTTACCGTGGGGCAACAAATTCACCCCTCCACTTT. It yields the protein CASSYRGATNSPLHF.

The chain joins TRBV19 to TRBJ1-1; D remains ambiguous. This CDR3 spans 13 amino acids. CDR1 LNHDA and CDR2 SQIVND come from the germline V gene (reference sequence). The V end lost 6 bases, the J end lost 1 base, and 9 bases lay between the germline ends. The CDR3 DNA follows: TGTGCCAGTAGCAGGAACAGGAACACTGAAGCTTTCTTT. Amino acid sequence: CASSRNRNTEAFF.

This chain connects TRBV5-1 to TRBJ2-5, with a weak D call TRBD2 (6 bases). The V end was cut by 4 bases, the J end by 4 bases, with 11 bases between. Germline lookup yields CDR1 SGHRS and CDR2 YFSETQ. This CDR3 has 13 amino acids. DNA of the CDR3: TGCGCCAGCAGCGCACTAGCTCCAGAGACCCAGTACTTC. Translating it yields CASSALAPETQYF.

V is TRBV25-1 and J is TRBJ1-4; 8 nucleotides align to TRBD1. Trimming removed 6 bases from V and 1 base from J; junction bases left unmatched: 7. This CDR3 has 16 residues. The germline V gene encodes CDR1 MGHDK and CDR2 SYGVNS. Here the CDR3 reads CASSQGAHGTNEKLFF. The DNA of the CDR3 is TGTGCCAGCAGCCAGGGGGCCCACGGAACTAATGAAAAACTGTTTTTT.

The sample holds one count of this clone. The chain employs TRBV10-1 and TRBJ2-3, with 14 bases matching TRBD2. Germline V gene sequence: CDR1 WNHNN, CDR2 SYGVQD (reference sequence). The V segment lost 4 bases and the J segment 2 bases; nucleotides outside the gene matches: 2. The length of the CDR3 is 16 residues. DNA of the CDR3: TGCGCCAGCAGTGGACTAGCGGGGGGGTACACAGATACGCAGTATTTT. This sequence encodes CASSGLAGGYTDTQYF.